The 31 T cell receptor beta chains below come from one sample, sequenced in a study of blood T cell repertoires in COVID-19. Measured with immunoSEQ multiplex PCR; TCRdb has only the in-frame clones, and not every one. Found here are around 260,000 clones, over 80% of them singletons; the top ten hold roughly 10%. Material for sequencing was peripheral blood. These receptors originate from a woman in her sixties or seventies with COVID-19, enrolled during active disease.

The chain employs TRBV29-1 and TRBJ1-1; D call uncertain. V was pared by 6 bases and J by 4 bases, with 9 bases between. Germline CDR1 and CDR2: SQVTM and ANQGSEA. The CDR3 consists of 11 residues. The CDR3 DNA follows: TGCAGCGTCAGTTTGTTCACTGAAGCTTTCTTT. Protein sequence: CSVSLFTEAFF. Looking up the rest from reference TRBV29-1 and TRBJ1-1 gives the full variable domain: SAVISQKPSRDICQRGTSLTIQCQVDSQVTMMFWYRQQPGQSLTLIATANQGSEATYESGFVIDKFPISRPNLTFSTLTVSNMSPEDSSIYLCSVSLFTEAFFGQGTRLTVV.

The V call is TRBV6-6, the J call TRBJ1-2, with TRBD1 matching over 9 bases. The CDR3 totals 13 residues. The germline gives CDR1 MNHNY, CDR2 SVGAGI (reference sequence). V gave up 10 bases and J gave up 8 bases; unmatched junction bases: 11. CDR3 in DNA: TGTGCCACGTGGAGGACAGGGGTCCCCGGCTACACCTTC. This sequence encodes CATWRTGVPGYTF.

CDR3 nucleotide sequence: TGTGCCAGCCAACCTCAACAGGGAAGCAATCAGCCCCAGCATTTT. It codes for CASQPQQGSNQPQHF. V is TRBV6-5 and J is TRBJ1-5; maybe TRBD1 (6 bases). Trimming pared 8 bases from V and 1 base from J, leaving 15 bases between. The germline CDR1 and CDR2 sequences are MNHEY and SVGAGI. The CDR3 length is 15 residues.

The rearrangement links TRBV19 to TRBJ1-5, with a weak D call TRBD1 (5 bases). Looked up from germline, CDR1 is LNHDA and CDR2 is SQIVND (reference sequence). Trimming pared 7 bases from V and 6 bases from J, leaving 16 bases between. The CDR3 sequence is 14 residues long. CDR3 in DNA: TGTGCCAGTAACACGATGGGGGGTTCTCAGCCCCAGCATTTT. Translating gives CASNTMGGSQPQHF.

CDR3 sequence reads: CASSDSRKETQYF. For the CDR3, the DNA is TGTGCCAGTAGTGACAGTCGAAAAGAGACCCAGTACTTC. This chain uses TRBV19 with TRBJ2-5, with D perhaps matching TRBD1 (5 bases). This CDR3 has 13 residues. V was trimmed by 5 bases and J by 3 bases, leaving 10 bases between them. The germline V gene encodes CDR1 LNHDA and CDR2 SQIVND (reference sequence).

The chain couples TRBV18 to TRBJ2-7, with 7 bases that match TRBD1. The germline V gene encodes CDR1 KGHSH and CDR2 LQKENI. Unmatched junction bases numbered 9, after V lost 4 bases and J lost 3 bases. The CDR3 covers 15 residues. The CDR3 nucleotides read TGTGCCAGCTCACTGACCGGGACAGAAAGCTACGAGCAGTACTTC. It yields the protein CASSLTGTESYEQYF.

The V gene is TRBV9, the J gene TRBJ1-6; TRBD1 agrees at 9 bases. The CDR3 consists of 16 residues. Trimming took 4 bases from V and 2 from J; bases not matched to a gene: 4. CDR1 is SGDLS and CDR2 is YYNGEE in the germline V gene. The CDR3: CASSLGQGTYNSPLHF. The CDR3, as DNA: TGTGCCAGCAGCCTTGGACAGGGGACCTATAATTCACCCCTCCACTTT.

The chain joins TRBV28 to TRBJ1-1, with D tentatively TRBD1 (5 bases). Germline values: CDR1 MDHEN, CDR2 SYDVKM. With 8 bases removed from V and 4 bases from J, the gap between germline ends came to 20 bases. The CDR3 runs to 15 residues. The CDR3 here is CASGQYWGSGTEAFF. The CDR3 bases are TGTGCCAGCGGACAATACTGGGGAAGTGGCACTGAAGCTTTCTTT.

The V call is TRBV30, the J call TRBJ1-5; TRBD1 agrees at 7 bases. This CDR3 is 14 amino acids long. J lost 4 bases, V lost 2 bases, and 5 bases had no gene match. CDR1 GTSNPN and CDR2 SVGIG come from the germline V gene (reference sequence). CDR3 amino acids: CAWSLGTANQPQHF. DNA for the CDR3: TGTGCCTGGAGTCTTGGGACAGCAAATCAGCCCCAGCATTTT.

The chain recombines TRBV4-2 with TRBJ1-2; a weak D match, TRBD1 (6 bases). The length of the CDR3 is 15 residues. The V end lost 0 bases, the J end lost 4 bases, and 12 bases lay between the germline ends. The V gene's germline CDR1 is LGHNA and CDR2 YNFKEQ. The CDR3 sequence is CASSQDHTGFYGYTF. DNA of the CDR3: TGTGCCAGCAGCCAAGACCATACAGGGTTCTATGGCTACACCTTC.

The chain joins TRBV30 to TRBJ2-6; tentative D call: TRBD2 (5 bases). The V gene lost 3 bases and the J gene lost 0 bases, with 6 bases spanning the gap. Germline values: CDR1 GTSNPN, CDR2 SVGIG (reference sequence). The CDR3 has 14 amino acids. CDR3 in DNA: TGTGCCTGGAGCCGGGGCTCTGGGGCCAACGTCCTGACTTTC. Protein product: CAWSRGSGANVLTF.

Here the CDR3 reads CASSIAGAPGQQYF. The CDR3 DNA follows: TGTGCCAGCAGCATAGCGGGAGCCCCTGGGCAGCAGTACTTC. J is TRBJ2-7 and V is TRBV3-1 (or the pseudogene TRBV3-2), with 9 bases aligning to TRBD2. CDR3 length equals 14 residues. J lost 8 bases, V lost 5 bases, and 10 bases had no gene match. Germline V gene sequence: CDR1 LGHDT, CDR2 YNNKEL (reference sequence).

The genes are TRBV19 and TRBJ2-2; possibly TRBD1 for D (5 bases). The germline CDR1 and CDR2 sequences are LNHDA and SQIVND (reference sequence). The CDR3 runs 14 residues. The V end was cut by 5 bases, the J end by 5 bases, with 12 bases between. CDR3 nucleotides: TGTGCCAGTAGTCGTCAGGGCCTAACCGGGGAGCTGTTTTTT. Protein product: CASSRQGLTGELFF.

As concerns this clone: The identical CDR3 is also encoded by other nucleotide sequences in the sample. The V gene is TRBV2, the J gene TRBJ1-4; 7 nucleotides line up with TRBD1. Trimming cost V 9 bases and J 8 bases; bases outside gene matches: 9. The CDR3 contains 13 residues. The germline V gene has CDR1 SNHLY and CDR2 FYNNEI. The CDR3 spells CASGDRASEKLFF. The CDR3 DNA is TGTGCCAGTGGTGACAGGGCGAGCGAAAAACTGTTTTTT.

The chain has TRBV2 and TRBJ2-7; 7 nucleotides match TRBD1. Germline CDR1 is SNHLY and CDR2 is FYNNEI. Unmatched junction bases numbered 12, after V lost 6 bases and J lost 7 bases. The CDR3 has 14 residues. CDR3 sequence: CASSATSTGVEQYF. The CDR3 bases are TGTGCCAGCAGCGCTACCTCCACAGGGGTGGAGCAGTACTTC.

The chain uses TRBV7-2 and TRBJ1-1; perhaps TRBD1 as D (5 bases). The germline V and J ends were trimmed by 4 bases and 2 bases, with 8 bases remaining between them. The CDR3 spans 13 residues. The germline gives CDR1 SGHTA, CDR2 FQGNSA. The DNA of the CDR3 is TGTGCCAGCAGCTCGACAGTTAACACTGAAGCTTTCTTT. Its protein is CASSSTVNTEAFF.

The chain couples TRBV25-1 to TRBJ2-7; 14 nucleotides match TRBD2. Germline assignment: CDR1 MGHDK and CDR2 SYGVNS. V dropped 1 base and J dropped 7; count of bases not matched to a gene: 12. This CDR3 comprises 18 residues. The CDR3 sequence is CASSEFPWTSGRTREQYF. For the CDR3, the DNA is TGTGCCAGCAGTGAATTCCCCTGGACTAGCGGGAGGACTCGGGAGCAGTACTTC.

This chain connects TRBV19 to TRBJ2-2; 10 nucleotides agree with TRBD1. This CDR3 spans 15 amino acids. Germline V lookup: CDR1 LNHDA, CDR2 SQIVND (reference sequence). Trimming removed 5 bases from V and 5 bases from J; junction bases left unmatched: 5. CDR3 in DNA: TGTGCCAGTAGTCCGACAGGGGGCGCGACCGGGGAGCTGTTTTTT. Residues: CASSPTGGATGELFF. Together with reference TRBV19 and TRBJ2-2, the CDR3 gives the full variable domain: DGGITQSPKYLFRKEGQNVTLSCEQNLNHDAMYWYRQDPGQGLRLIYYSQIVNDFQKGDIAEGYSVSREKKESFPLTVTSAQKNPTAFYLCASSPTGGATGELFFGEGSRLTVL.

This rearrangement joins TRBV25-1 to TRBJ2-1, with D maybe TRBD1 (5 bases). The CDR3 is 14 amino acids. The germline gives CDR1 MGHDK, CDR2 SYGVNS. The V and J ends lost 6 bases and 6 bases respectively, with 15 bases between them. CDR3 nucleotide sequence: TGTGCCAGCAGCCAACGACAGACAAGCAATGAGCAGTTCTTC. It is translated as CASSQRQTSNEQFF. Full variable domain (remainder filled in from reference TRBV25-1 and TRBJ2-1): EADIYQTPRYLVIGTGKKITLECSQTMGHDKMYWYQQDPGMELHLIHYSYGVNSTEKGDLSSESTVSRIRTEHFPLTLESARPSHTSQYLCASSQRQTSNEQFFGPGTRLTVL.

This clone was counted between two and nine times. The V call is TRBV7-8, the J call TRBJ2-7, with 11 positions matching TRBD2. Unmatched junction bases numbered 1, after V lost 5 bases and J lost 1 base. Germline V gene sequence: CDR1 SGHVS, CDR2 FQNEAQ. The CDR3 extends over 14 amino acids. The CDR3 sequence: CASSRTSGSYEQYF. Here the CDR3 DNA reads TGTGCCAGCAGCCGGACTAGCGGGTCCTACGAGCAGTACTTC.

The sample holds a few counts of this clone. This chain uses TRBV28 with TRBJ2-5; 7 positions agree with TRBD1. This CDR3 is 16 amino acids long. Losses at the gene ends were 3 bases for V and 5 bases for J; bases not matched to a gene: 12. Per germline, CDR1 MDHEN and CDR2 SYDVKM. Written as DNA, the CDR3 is TGTGCCAGCAGTTTCCCAGAGCAGGGGGTCCGTGAGACCCAGTACTTC. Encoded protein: CASSFPEQGVRETQYF.

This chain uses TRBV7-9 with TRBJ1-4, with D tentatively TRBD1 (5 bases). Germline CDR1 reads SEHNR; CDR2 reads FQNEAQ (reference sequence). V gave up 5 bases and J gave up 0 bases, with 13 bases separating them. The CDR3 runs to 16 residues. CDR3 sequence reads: CASSTGSLATNEKLFF. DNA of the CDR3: TGTGCCAGCAGCACAGGATCTTTAGCAACTAATGAAAAACTGTTTTTT.

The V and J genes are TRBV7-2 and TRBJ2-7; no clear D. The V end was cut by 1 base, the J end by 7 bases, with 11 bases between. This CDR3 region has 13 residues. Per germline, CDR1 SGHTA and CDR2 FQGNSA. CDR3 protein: CASSLGVAREQYF. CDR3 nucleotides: TGTGCCAGCAGCTTAGGGGTAGCTCGGGAGCAGTACTTC.

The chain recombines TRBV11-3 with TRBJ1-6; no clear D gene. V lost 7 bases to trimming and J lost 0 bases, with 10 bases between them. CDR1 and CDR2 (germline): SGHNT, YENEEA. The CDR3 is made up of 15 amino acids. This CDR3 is CASTPSSSYNSPLHF. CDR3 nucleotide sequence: TGTGCCAGCACCCCGAGTTCCTCCTATAATTCACCCCTCCACTTT. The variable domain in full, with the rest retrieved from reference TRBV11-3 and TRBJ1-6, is EAGVVQSPRYKIIEKKQPVAFWCNPISGHNTLYWYLQNLGQGPELLIRYENEEAVDDSQLPKDRFSAERLKGVDSTLKIQPAELGDSAVYLCASTPSSSYNSPLHFGNGTRLTVT.

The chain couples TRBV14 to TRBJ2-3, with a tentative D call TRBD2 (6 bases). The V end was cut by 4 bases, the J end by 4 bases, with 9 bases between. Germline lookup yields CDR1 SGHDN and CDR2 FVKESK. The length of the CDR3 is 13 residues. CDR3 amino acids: CASSLSGADTQYF. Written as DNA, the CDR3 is TGTGCCAGCAGCCTTAGCGGTGCAGATACGCAGTATTTT.

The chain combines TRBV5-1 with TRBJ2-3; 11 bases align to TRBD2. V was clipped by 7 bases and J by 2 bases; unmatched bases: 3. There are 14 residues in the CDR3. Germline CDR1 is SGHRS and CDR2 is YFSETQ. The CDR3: CASRTSGSTDTQYF. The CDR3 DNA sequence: TGCGCCAGCCGGACTAGCGGGTCCACAGATACGCAGTATTTT.

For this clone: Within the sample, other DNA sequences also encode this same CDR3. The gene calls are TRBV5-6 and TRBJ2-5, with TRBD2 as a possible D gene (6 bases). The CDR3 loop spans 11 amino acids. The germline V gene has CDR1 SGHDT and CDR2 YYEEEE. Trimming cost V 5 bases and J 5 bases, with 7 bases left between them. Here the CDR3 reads CASSRGETQYF. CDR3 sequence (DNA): TGTGCCAGCAGTCGGGGGGAGACCCAGTACTTC.

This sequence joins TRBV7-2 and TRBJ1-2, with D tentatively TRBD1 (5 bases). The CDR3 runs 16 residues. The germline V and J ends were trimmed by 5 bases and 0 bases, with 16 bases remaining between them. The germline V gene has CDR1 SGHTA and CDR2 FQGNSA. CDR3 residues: CASSRWGREPNYGYTF. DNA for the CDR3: TGTGCCAGCAGCCGCTGGGGCAGGGAACCTAACTATGGCTACACCTTC.

The CDR3 spells CASSLGLTDEQFF. The CDR3 nucleotides are TGTGCCAGCAGCTTAGGTCTCACGGATGAGCAGTTCTTC. The chain recombines TRBV7-2 with TRBJ2-1, with D uncertain. Trimming pared 1 base from V and 8 bases from J, leaving 9 bases between. Germline lookup yields CDR1 SGHTA and CDR2 FQGNSA. The CDR3 length is 13 residues.

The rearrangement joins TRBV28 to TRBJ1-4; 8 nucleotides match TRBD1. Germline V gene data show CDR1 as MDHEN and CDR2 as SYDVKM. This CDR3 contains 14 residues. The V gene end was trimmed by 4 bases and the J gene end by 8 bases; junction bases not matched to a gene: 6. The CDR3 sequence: CASSSQGAREKLFF. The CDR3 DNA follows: TGTGCCAGCAGTTCCCAGGGGGCCCGGGAAAAACTGTTTTTT.

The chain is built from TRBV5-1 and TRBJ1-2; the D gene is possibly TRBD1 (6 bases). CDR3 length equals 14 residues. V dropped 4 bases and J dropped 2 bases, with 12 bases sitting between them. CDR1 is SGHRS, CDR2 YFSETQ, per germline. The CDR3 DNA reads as TGCGCCAGCAGCGTAACCCAGGGGAACTATGGCTACACCTTC. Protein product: CASSVTQGNYGYTF.